The rows below give T cell receptor beta chains drawn from one sample of a study of T cell responses to AZD1222 COVID-19 vaccine. Profiling relied on immunoSEQ multiplex PCR, and the TCRdb table lists in-frame clones only, not all of them. The top ten clones hold roughly 7.3% of a sample with about 140,000 clones, approximately 83% of them seen once. The specimen comprised peripheral blood, sampled on day 0 of AZD1222 vaccination. The source is an adult in good health. Both conserved end residues are part of each CDR3. The D gene is left open where the match is weak. Clone size, where shown, is once, few, many, or a class for clones that have expanded.

TRBJ1-5	-	-	TRBV13	CASSLGQGQQPQHF	TGTGCCAGCAGCTTAGGCCAGGGCCAGCAGCCCCAGCATTTT
TRBJ2-3	-	-	TRBV10-2	CASSLDGGLGNTQYF	TGCGCCAGCAGTTTAGACGGGGGGCTGGGAAATACGCAGTATTTT
TRBJ2-3	once	-	TRBV7-2	CASSAGISSWFWAQYF	TGTGCCAGCAGCGCGGGGATCTCATCTTGGTTTTGGGCGCAGTATTTT
TRBJ2-5	-	-	TRBV19	CASSISQETQYF	TGTGCCAGTAGTATTTCTCAAGAGACCCAGTACTTC
TRBJ2-7	-	TRBD2	TRBV27	CASSPWTSGSNVGEQYF	TGTGCCAGCAGTCCGTGGACTAGCGGGAGTAATGTGGGCGAGCAGTACTTC
TRBJ1-5	-	-	TRBV7-9	CASSLPGNLEPQHF	TGTGCCAGCAGCCTGCCAGGGAACCTAGAGCCCCAGCATTTT
TRBJ1-2	-	-	TRBV30	CAWDRTVPNYGYTF	TGTGCCTGGGACCGCACCGTCCCTAACTATGGCTACACCTTC
TRBJ2-7	-	TRBD2	TRBV19	CASSIDPAGNAYEQYF	TGTGCCAGTAGTATTGATCCAGCGGGGAATGCATACGAGCAGTACTTC
TRBJ1-3	-	-	TRBV6-1	CASSERGSNTIYF	TGTGCCAGCAGTGAGAGGGGAAGTAACACCATATATTTT
TRBJ1-1	-	TRBD1	TRBV6-4	CASSDSQGGFTEAFF	TGTGCCAGCAGTGACTCGCAGGGGGGGTTCACTGAAGCTTTCTTT
TRBJ2-3	-	TRBD2	TRBV9	CASAPSAGGPDTQYF	TGTGCCAGCGCGCCTTCGGCGGGGGGGCCCGATACGCAGTATTTT
TRBJ2-5	once	-	TRBV5-1	CASSHAPGGGQETQYF	TGCGCCAGCAGCCATGCCCCCGGAGGAGGACAAGAGACCCAGTACTTC
TRBJ2-1	-	-	TRBV19	CACTRGIANFNEQFF	TGTGCCTGCACTAGGGGGATAGCGAACTTCAATGAGCAGTTCTTC
TRBJ2-3	-	-	TRBV4-2	CASSQDGGGGGTDTQYF	TGTGCCAGCAGCCAAGATGGGGGAGGGGGAGGCACAGATACGCAGTATTTT
TRBJ1-6	-	TRBD1	TRBV11-2	CASSGDRGSYNSPLHF	TGTGCCAGCAGCGGCGACAGGGGCTCCTATAATTCACCCCTCCACTTT
TRBJ1-4	-	-	TRBV4-2	CASSQDDISKTNEKLFF	TGTGCCAGCAGCCAAGACGACATCAGTAAAACTAATGAAAAACTGTTTTTT
TRBJ1-2	-	-	TRBV4-1	CASSDRDRPNNYGYTF	TGCGCCAGCAGCGACCGGGACCGACCTAATAACTATGGCTACACCTTC
TRBJ2-2	-	-	TRBV19	CASRELRTVPGELFF	TGTGCCAGTAGGGAGCTAAGGACAGTTCCCGGGGAGCTGTTTTTT
TRBJ1-4	-	TRBD1	TRBV30	CAWSRIRDRGITTNEKLFF	TGTGCCTGGAGTCGCATCCGGGACAGGGGGATAACAACTAATGAAAAACTGTTTTTT
TRBJ2-3	-	-	TRBV11-1	CASRSTDTQYF	TGTGCCAGCAGGAGTACAGATACGCAGTATTTT
TRBJ1-2	-	-	TRBV29-1	CSVADSSLVGYTF	TGCAGCGTTGCGGACAGTTCGTTGGTAGGCTACACCTTC
TRBJ2-3	-	-	TRBV7-7	CASSLEGVPDTQYF	TGTGCCAGCAGCTTAGAGGGGGTCCCAGATACGCAGTATTTT
TRBJ2-3	-	-	TRBV10-2	CASSEIRLTDTQYF	TGCGCCAGCAGTGAGATAAGGTTGACAGATACGCAGTATTTT
TRBJ1-2	once	-	TRBV5-1	CASSSPGTDGYTF	TGCGCCAGCAGCTCCCCGGGGACGGATGGCTACACCTTC
TRBJ2-1	-	-	TRBV19	CASSIQGGRYNEQFF	TGTGCCAGTAGTATCCAGGGGGGGCGGTACAATGAGCAGTTCTTC
TRBJ2-5	-	TRBD2	TRBV4-1	CASSQDTTSGGPRETQYF	TGCGCCAGCAGCCAAGATACAACCAGCGGGGGGCCCCGGGAGACCCAGTACTTC
TRBJ1-5	-	-	TRBV7-2	CASSWGYSNQPQHF	TGTGCCAGCAGCTGGGGGTATAGCAATCAGCCCCAGCATTTT
TRBJ1-4	-	TRBD1	TRBV5-1	CASSLQGVREKLFF	TGCGCCAGCAGCTTGCAGGGGGTGAGGGAAAAACTGTTTTTT
TRBJ1-1	-	-	TRBV2	CASRSTDSSTEAFF	TGTGCCAGCAGGTCTACCGATAGTAGCACTGAAGCTTTCTTT
TRBJ1-1	many	TRBD1	TRBV10-3	CAIRADRANTEAFF	TGTGCCATCAGGGCGGACAGGGCGAACACTGAAGCTTTCTTT
TRBJ1-4	-	-	TRBV3-1/TRBV3-2	CASSPRWEKLFF	TGTGCCAGCAGCCCACGGTGGGAAAAACTGTTTTTT
TRBJ1-1	-	-	TRBV7-9	CASSNRDTEAFF	TGTGCCAGCAGCAACCGGGACACTGAAGCTTTCTTT
TRBJ2-3	-	TRBD2	TRBV4-2	CASSPGTSGYTDTQYF	TGTGCCAGCAGCCCCGGGACTAGCGGATACACAGATACGCAGTATTTT
TRBJ2-7	-	TRBD2	TRBV11-3	CASSLAAGGYEQYF	TGTGCCAGCAGCTTAGCGGCGGGGGGCTACGAGCAGTACTTC
TRBJ2-1	-	-	TRBV6-5	CASSWGVHNEQFF	TGTGCCAGCAGCTGGGGGGTACACAATGAGCAGTTCTTC
TRBJ1-1	-	TRBD1	TRBV7-2	CASSRQTGGNTEAFF	TGTGCCAGCAGCAGACAAACAGGGGGCAATACTGAAGCTTTCTTT
TRBJ2-1	-	-	TRBV3-1/TRBV3-2	CASSHDEGWDNEQFF	TGTGCCAGCAGCCACGATGAGGGTTGGGACAATGAGCAGTTCTTC
TRBJ2-7	-	TRBD1	TRBV28	CASGTGLERQYF	TGTGCCAGCGGGACAGGGTTGGAACGGCAGTACTTC
TRBJ2-1	few	TRBD2	TRBV19	CASSIIPTSPPNEQFF	TGTGCCAGTAGTATTATTCCGACTAGCCCACCCAATGAGCAGTTCTTC
TRBJ1-2	-	-	TRBV19	CASSIDRDRYGYTF	TGTGCCAGTAGTATAGATCGGGATCGCTATGGCTACACCTTC
TRBJ2-3	-	TRBD2	TRBV27	CASSNGRPGLAGSEQYF	TGTGCCAGCAGTAACGGACGGCCGGGACTAGCTGGATCTGAGCAGTATTTT
TRBJ2-7	-	TRBD1	TRBV11-2	CASSLRDRAAGQQYF	TGTGCCAGCAGCTTAAGGGACAGGGCCGCCGGACAGCAGTACTTC
TRBJ1-1	-	-	TRBV12-3/TRBV12-4	CASSLWQNTEAFF	TGTGCCAGCAGTTTGTGGCAGAACACTGAAGCTTTCTTT
TRBJ1-5	-	TRBD1	TRBV25-1	CASSDTGGGYQPQHF	TGTGCCAGCAGTGATACAGGGGGCGGGTATCAGCCCCAGCATTTT
TRBJ2-5	-	-	TRBV7-9	CASSRVQETQYF	TGTGCCAGCAGCAGGGTCCAAGAGACCCAGTACTTC
TRBJ1-2	-	-	TRBV3-1/TRBV3-2	CASSQDGGSYGYTF	TGTGCCAGCAGCCAAGATGGAGGGAGCTATGGCTACACCTTC
TRBJ2-2	-	TRBD2	TRBV11-2	CASSAGLAGPGELFF	TGTGCCAGCAGTGCGGGACTAGCGGGCCCCGGGGAGCTGTTTTTT
TRBJ1-3	-	-	TRBV28	CASSGPGDGNTIYF	TGTGCCAGCAGTGGTCCCGGGGATGGAAACACCATATATTTT
TRBJ2-5	-	TRBD1	TRBV7-9	CASSLRQGDQETQYF	TGTGCCAGCAGCTTAAGACAGGGGGACCAAGAGACCCAGTACTTC
TRBJ1-3	-	-	TRBV6-5	CASSGGVTGNTIYF	TGTGCCAGCAGCGGAGGGGTAACTGGAAACACCATATATTTT